Listed here are 19 T cell receptor beta chains from one sample, sequenced in a study of T cells after yellow fever vaccination (dated by TCRdb to the late 2010s). Per the publication, the treatment or condition label means: live attenuated yellow fever vaccine strain. Library method: 5' RACE. The sequencing machine was an Illumina HiSeq 2500. TCRdb redid the processing of the public reads, applying fastp at Q25 and MiXCR, and retained in-frame beta chains. Each CDR3 protein appears once, grouped with its most common genes and DNA. The sample profile shows 450,000 to 550,000 distinct CDR3 sequences; about a fifth of them were found once. The ten most abundant clones make up 14% of the sample. Sequencing used PBMCs, obtained 15 days after the yellow fever booster vaccination. The receptors come from a man aged 30-40 years who received the YFV17D yellow fever vaccine.

V usage is TRBV27 and J usage is TRBJ2-1, with no clear D. The V end was cut by 0 bases, the J end by 2 bases, with 11 bases between. This CDR3 has 16 amino acids. Germline assignment: CDR1 MNHEY and CDR2 SMNVEV (reference sequence). Here the CDR3 reads CASSLSKMAAYNEQFF. CDR3 coding DNA: TGTGCCAGCAGTTTATCGAAGATGGCCGCCTACAATGAGCAGTTCTTC.

The chain is built from TRBV29-1 and TRBJ2-2, with D possibly matching TRBD2 (6 bases). CDR1 is SQVTM and CDR2 is ANQGSEA in the germline V gene. The CDR3 spans 13 residues. V gave up 7 bases and J gave up 3 bases, with 12 bases separating them. The CDR3 is CSGRDSDTGELFF. The CDR3 nucleotides are TGCAGCGGACGGGACTCCGACACCGGGGAGCTGTTTTTT.

V usage is TRBV6-2 or TRBV6-3 and J usage is TRBJ2-7, with TRBD2 matching 9 bases. V was pared by 4 bases and J by 8 bases, with 12 bases of the junction left unmatched. The CDR3 is 15 residues long. Per the germline V gene, CDR1 is MNHEY and CDR2 is SVGEGT. This CDR3 reads CASSSLSGRTTQQYF. CDR3 nucleotide sequence: TGTGCCAGCAGTTCCCTGAGCGGGAGGACAACCCAGCAGTACTTC.

This clonotype showed up many times. The V gene is TRBV20-1, the J gene TRBJ2-1, with TRBD2 matching 9 bases. Germline CDR1 is DFQATT and CDR2 is SNEGSKA (reference sequence). The CDR3 spans 15 residues. V dropped 5 bases and J dropped 7; count of bases not matched to a gene: 12. The CDR3 spells CSAPRGSGSGNEQFF. CDR3 DNA: TGCAGTGCTCCGAGGGGTAGCGGGAGTGGTAATGAGCAGTTCTTC.

The chain couples TRBV19 to TRBJ2-1; 8 bases map to TRBD2. The germline gives CDR1 LNHDA, CDR2 SQIVND (reference sequence). The ends lost 4 bases at V and 3 bases at J; junction bases unmatched: 5. The CDR3 totals 15 residues. The chain's CDR3 is CASSTAGLDYNEQFF. DNA of the CDR3: TGTGCCAGTAGTACCGCGGGACTAGACTACAATGAGCAGTTCTTC.

This clonotype was seen only a few times. The chain uses TRBV7-2 and TRBJ2-3; 11 bases are a match to TRBD2. With 8 bases clipped from V and 3 bases from J, the junction kept 4 bases outside the gene matches. The CDR3 is made up of 14 amino acids. The germline gives CDR1 SGHTA, CDR2 FQGNSA. CDR3 residues: CASPSGRITDTQYF. In DNA form, the CDR3 reads TGTGCCAGCCCTAGCGGGAGGATTACAGATACGCAGTATTTT.

This clonotype was picked up one time. This CDR3 is CASSFATPTGELFF. The DNA for the CDR3 is TGTGCCAGCAGCTTTGCTACGCCAACCGGGGAGCTGTTTTTT. This rearrangement joins TRBV5-6 to TRBJ2-2, with unresolved D. The V end lost 2 bases, the J end lost 5 bases, and 10 bases lay between the germline ends. The germline CDR1 and CDR2 sequences are SGHDT and YYEEEE. This CDR3 comprises 14 residues.

This clonotype was seen ten or more times. A single base separates this from a much larger clone, so it may be a read error. The V and J genes are TRBV28 and TRBJ2-7; no clear D gene. V was cut by 5 bases and J by 2 bases, with 1 base left in between. This CDR3 region has 10 residues. CDR1 and CDR2 (germline): MDHEN, SYDVKM. CDR3 DNA: TGTGCCAGCAGTGCCTACGAGCAGTACTTC. Its translation is CASSAYEQYF.

This clonotype was recorded a few times. V usage is TRBV12-3 or TRBV12-4 and J usage is TRBJ1-5, with D tentatively TRBD1 (6 bases). V lost 6 bases and J 5 bases, leaving 8 bases between the germline ends. The CDR3 totals 12 residues. Written as DNA, the CDR3 is TGTGCCAGCAGAAGGGGGGATCAGCCCCAGCATTTT. This translates into CASRRGDQPQHF.

The rearrangement links TRBV11-2 to TRBJ2-5; 7 bases match TRBD2. The CDR3 has 15 residues. V dropped 1 base and J dropped 5; count of bases not matched to a gene: 7. From germline, CDR1 is SGHAT and CDR2 FQNNGV. The CDR3 DNA follows: TGTGCCAGCAGCTTAGTCGTGGCGGGAGAGGAGACCCAGTACTTC. Protein sequence: CASSLVVAGEETQYF.

The rearrangement links TRBV5-1 to TRBJ2-3; 8 bases align to TRBD1. With 5 bases clipped from V and 2 bases from J, the junction kept 7 bases outside the gene matches. CDR1 is SGHRS and CDR2 is YFSETQ in the germline V gene. CDR3 length: 15 residues. DNA for the CDR3: TGCGCCAGCAGATCTGACAGGGGATTCACAGATACGCAGTATTTT. Encoded protein: CASRSDRGFTDTQYF.

The chain joins TRBV29-1 to TRBJ2-7; TRBD1 agrees at 9 bases. J gave up 7 bases and V 6 bases, and 10 bases lay outside the gene matches. The CDR3 extends over 13 amino acids. Looked up from germline, CDR1 is SQVTM and CDR2 is ANQGSEA. The CDR3 region has the DNA TGCAGCGTCAGGGACAGGGAAACGGGGGAGCAGTACTTC. It translates to CSVRDRETGEQYF.

A few counts support this clonotype. This chain uses TRBV5-1 with TRBJ2-7; TRBD2 aligns across 7 bases. After removal of 1 base from V and 2 bases from J, the junction contained 9 bases not matched to a gene. CDR1 is SGHRS and CDR2 is YFSETQ in the germline V gene. The CDR3 has 16 amino acids. CDR3 loop: CASSLKTRRGTYEQYF. DNA for the CDR3: TGCGCCAGCAGCTTGAAGACGCGGCGGGGGACCTACGAGCAGTACTTC. Together with reference TRBV5-1 and TRBJ2-7, the CDR3 gives the full variable domain: KAGVTQTPRYLIKTRGQQVTLSCSPISGHRSVSWYQQTPGQGLQFLFEYFSETQRNKGNFPGRFSGRQFSNSRSEMNVSTLELGDSALYLCASSLKTRRGTYEQYFGPGTRLTVT.

This clonotype has just a few counts. Germline is not matched at one junction end, which may reflect a read error. The chain recombines TRBV29-1 with TRBJ2-1, with D possibly TRBD2 on 5 matching bases. Per the germline V gene, CDR1 is SQVTM and CDR2 is ANQGSEA. This CDR3 contains 17 residues. CDR3 sequence: CSAEGPGLQSSYNEQFF. CDR3 coding DNA: TGCAGCGCTGAAGGTCCCGGACTCCAGAGCTCCTACAATGAGCAGTTCTTC.

This clonotype was found a few times. This chain links TRBV5-1 with TRBJ2-2; perhaps TRBD1 as D (6 bases). This CDR3 is 16 amino acids long. Trimming took 5 bases from V and 5 from J, leaving 19 bases between them. Germline V gene sequence: CDR1 SGHRS, CDR2 YFSETQ. CDR3 nucleotides: TGCGCCAGCAGTCAGACCGGGACATATCTAACCGGGGAGCTGTTTTTT. It is translated as CASSQTGTYLTGELFF.

CDR3 amino acids: CASTTGTDNSPLHF. CDR3 DNA sequence: TGCGCCAGCACCACCGGGACAGACAATTCACCCCTCCACTTT. J is TRBJ1-6 and V is TRBV5-1; the match to TRBD1 covers 7 bases. After removal of 6 bases from V and 7 bases from J, the junction contained 7 bases not matched to a gene. This CDR3 region has 14 residues. CDR1 is SGHRS, CDR2 YFSETQ, per germline.

V and J are TRBV30 and TRBJ2-7; D unresolved. V was trimmed by 5 bases and J by 0 bases, leaving 11 bases between them. CDR3 length: 13 amino acids. Germline CDR1 is GTSNPN and CDR2 is SVGIG (reference sequence). The CDR3 coding sequence is TGTGCCTGGGCACCTGACGGCTCCTACGAGCAGTACTTC. This gives the protein CAWAPDGSYEQYF.

The rearrangement uses TRBV5-1 and TRBJ2-3; TRBD2 matches at 8 bases. Per the germline V gene, CDR1 is SGHRS and CDR2 is YFSETQ. V shed 0 bases, J shed 0 bases, and the junction held 3 bases outside the gene matches. The CDR3 extends over 16 amino acids. Here the CDR3 reads CASSLELADSTDTQYF. The CDR3 nucleotides read TGCGCCAGCAGCTTGGAACTAGCGGATAGCACAGATACGCAGTATTTT.

This chain's CDR3 is CASSLGLDVGQTQYF. CDR3 bases: TGTGCCAGCAGCTTAGGGCTGGATGTCGGGCAGACCCAGTACTTC. The chain employs TRBV7-9 and TRBJ2-5; D unresolved. The CDR3 sequence is 15 residues long. Trimming pared 1 base from V and 6 bases from J, leaving 15 bases between. Germline-derived CDR1 and CDR2 are SEHNR and FQNEAQ (reference sequence).